A selection of T cell receptor beta chains follows, all from one sample in a study of T cells in Graves' hyperthyroidism and ophthalmopathy. TCRdb re-called the multiplex PCR reads with MiXCR, one entry per CDR3 protein. Of nearly 750,000 distinct CDR3 sequences in the sample, just over 35% are singletons; the top ten hold approximately 31%. Specimen: blood. The receptor set was obtained from a middle-aged woman with Graves' hyperthyroidism. Both conserved end residues are part of each CDR3. D genes are given only for firm matches. Size values are once, few and many counts, or a class for expanded clones, and some rows have none.

clone_size j_call cdr3_length d_call v_call cdr3_nt cdr3_aa
. TRBJ1-1 14 . TRBV12-3/TRBV12-4 TGTGCCAGCAGTTTATGGGTACGAGGCACTGAAGCTTTCTTT CASSLWVRGTEAFF
. TRBJ1-5 13 . TRBV19 TGTGCCAGTAGCACCACCAGGGACCAGCCCCAGCATTTT CASSTTRDQPQHF
. TRBJ1-2 16 . TRBV11-2 TGTGCCAGCAGCCAAGTAGGGTTGGGGGTCATGCATGGCTACACCTTC CASSQVGLGVMHGYTF
many TRBJ2-2 14 . TRBV24-1 TGTGCCACCAGCGTACCGGGATACACCGGGGAGCTGTTTTTT CATSVPGYTGELFF
many TRBJ1-2 14 . TRBV7-6 TGTGCCAGCAGCTCCCCCAGGCTCGCGGGGGGCTACACCTTC CASSSPRLAGGYTF
. TRBJ2-2 17 . TRBV5-1 TGCGCCAGCAGCTTTACCGGCCGTCGGAGTAACACCGGGGAGCTGTTTTTT CASSFTGRRSNTGELFF
few TRBJ1-1 16 . TRBV9 TGTGCCAGCAGCCAAGAAACGCAGGTATTGAACACTGAAGCTTTCTTT CASSQETQVLNTEAFF
. TRBJ1-5 14 . TRBV7-9 TGTGCCAGCAGCTCACTAGCGGGTGGGGGAAGGCAGCATTTT CASSSLAGGGRQHF
. TRBJ1-1 16 . TRBV20-1 TGCAGTGCTAGGGACCCGGGGAAGGGGAGGAACACTGAAGCTTTCTTT CSARDPGKGRNTEAFF
many TRBJ1-6 15 . TRBV10-2 TGCGCCAGCAGTGACCCCCAGGGATGGAATTCACCCCTCCACTTT CASSDPQGWNSPLHF
. TRBJ1-5 15 TRBD1 TRBV2 TGTGCCAGCAGGTTTGACAGGGGTGGGTATCAGCCCCAGCATTTT CASRFDRGGYQPQHF
. TRBJ2-7 15 TRBD2 TRBV7-6 TGTGCCAGCAGCGAGGGTAGCGGGGGGCCCTACGAGCAGTACTTC CASSEGSGGPYEQYF
many TRBJ2-2 15 . TRBV7-2 TGTGCCAGCAGCAAGGGGGGGCTTGGCACCGGGGAGCTGTTTTTT CASSKGGLGTGELFF
many TRBJ1-4 14 . TRBV29-1 TGCAGCGTTGTGTGGGCGTCGGGAAATGAAAAACTGTTTTTT CSVVWASGNEKLFF
. TRBJ2-3 14 . TRBV5-1 TGCGCCAGCAGCTTGGAACAGGAGGTTGATACGCAGTATTTT CASSLEQEVDTQYF
few TRBJ2-5 15 . TRBV7-8 TGTGCCAGCAGCTTAATCTGGGGTTACCAAGAGACCCAGTACTTC CASSLIWGYQETQYF
once TRBJ1-2 14 . TRBV24-1 TGTGCCACCAGTGAGACAGGACCTAACTATGGCTACACCTTC CATSETGPNYGYTF
. TRBJ1-6 19 . TRBV7-3 TGCGCCAGCAGCCTAAGGGGGTCGGACTCTAGCTCCTATAATTCACCCCTCCACTTT CASSLRGSDSSSYNSPLHF
many TRBJ1-6 15 TRBD1 TRBV4-3 TGCGCCAGCAGCCAGGGAACAGGGGGCGGTTCACCCCTCCACTTT CASSQGTGGGSPLHF
. TRBJ2-7 15 TRBD1 TRBV6-5 TGTGCCAGCAGTTACTCTTACAGGGGGCTTTGGGAGCAGTACTTC CASSYSYRGLWEQYF
many TRBJ2-5 14 . TRBV20-1 TGCAGTGCTAGAGATGGATCGGGGAGGGAGACCCAGTACTTC CSARDGSGRETQYF
few TRBJ2-2 12 . TRBV10-3 TGTGCCAGCAGTGAAGCGGTCGGGGAGCTGTTTTTT CASSEAVGELFF
. TRBJ2-7 14 TRBD1 TRBV18 TGTGCCAGCTCATCCTATCAGGGGGCTGACGAGCAGTACTTC CASSSYQGADEQYF
. TRBJ2-7 15 . TRBV10-2 TGCGCCAGCAGCGAGTGGGCAGGGGAGCGGTACGAGCAGTACTTC CASSEWAGERYEQYF
many TRBJ1-6 15 . TRBV2 TGTGCCAGCAGGCCAACCGGGGCAGGGTATTCACCCCTCCACTTT CASRPTGAGYSPLHF
. TRBJ2-7 15 TRBD1 TRBV5-1 TGCGCCAGCAGCCGGGACAGGGTAAGATCCTACGGGCAGTACTTC CASSRDRVRSYGQYF
. TRBJ2-2 16 TRBD1 TRBV7-9 TGCGCCAGCAGCTTGGGCGGGACAGGGCCCACCGGGGAGCTGTTTTTT CASSLGGTGPTGELFF
many TRBJ1-2 14 . TRBV6-5 TGTGCCAGCAGTTTTGACGGAGGGCCTTATGGCTACACCTTC CASSFDGGPYGYTF
. TRBJ2-7 16 TRBD2 TRBV4-3 TGCGCCAGCAGCCAAGGGCTAGCGGGAGAAGTAGGCGAGCAGTACTTC CASSQGLAGEVGEQYF
few TRBJ1-2 12 . TRBV18 TGTGCCAGCTCTGGAGACGGCGCTGGCTACACCTTC CASSGDGAGYTF
. TRBJ1-1 12 TRBD1 TRBV28 TGTGCCAGCAGTTTTGACAGGGCATATGCTTTCTTT CASSFDRAYAFF
. TRBJ1-2 14 . TRBV19 TGTGCCAGTAGTATCCAGGGAGGATTAGGCGGCTACACCTTC CASSIQGGLGGYTF
many TRBJ2-7 15 TRBD2 TRBV12-3/TRBV12-4 TGTGCCAGCAGTTTAGTATCTAGCGGGAGGTACGAGCAGTACTTC CASSLVSSGRYEQYF
. TRBJ1-2 15 . TRBV27 TGTGCCAGCAGTTTATCAGGGACGGCTGGCTATGGCTACACCTTC CASSLSGTAGYGYTF
many TRBJ1-2 17 TRBD1 TRBV7-9 TGTGCCAGCAGCTTAGTTTTCCAAGGGACAGGGGGCCTTGGCTACACCTTC CASSLVFQGTGGLGYTF
few TRBJ1-2 17 . TRBV2 TGTGCCATCCCAGGGCCCGTAAGCGAGTGGCGCGATAATGGCTACACCTTC CAIPGPVSEWRDNGYTF
. TRBJ2-6 15 TRBD2 TRBV9 TGTGCCAGCTCACCGGGGAGGGCTGGGGCCAACGTCCTGACTTTC CASSPGRAGANVLTF
few TRBJ1-1 15 . TRBV9 TGTGCCAGCAGCCTACGGGACACCATGAACACTGAAGCTTTCTTT CASSLRDTMNTEAFF
few TRBJ2-7 16 TRBD1 TRBV4-3 TGCGCCAGCAGCCAGATGCCGGGACAGGGTTCGGTCGAGCAGTACTTC CASSQMPGQGSVEQYF
. TRBJ2-7 15 TRBD1 TRBV19 TGTGCCAGTTCTGGACAGGGTCATATGTACGACGAGCAGTACTTC CASSGQGHMYDEQYF
many TRBJ2-2 12 . TRBV10-1 TGCGCCAGTTCTCAGAGGAGCGGGGAGCTGTTTTTT CASSQRSGELFF
. TRBJ2-2 14 . TRBV7-9 TGTGCCAGCACCTCTCAGGTGCACACCGGGGAGCTGTTTTTT CASTSQVHTGELFF
. TRBJ1-2 10 TRBD1 TRBV29-1 TGCAGCGTAGAGGGACAGGGGTCCACCTTC CSVEGQGSTF
. TRBJ1-4 18 . TRBV7-9 TGTGCCAGCAGATTATTAACAGGTCTTCCGGAGGCTAATGAAAAACTGTTTTTT CASRLLTGLPEANEKLFF
few TRBJ1-2 15 . TRBV5-5 TGTGCCAGCAGCTTGTGGGGCAAATCTAACTATGGCTACACCTTC CASSLWGKSNYGYTF
many TRBJ1-2 12 . TRBV12-3/TRBV12-4 TGTGCCAGCAGTTCCAGGGAGGATGGCTACACCTTC CASSSREDGYTF
many TRBJ1-6 15 TRBD1 TRBV7-2 TGTGCCAGCAGGCGTCCGGGACAGGGTAATTCACCCCTCCACTTT CASRRPGQGNSPLHF
. TRBJ1-1 10 . TRBV29-1 TGCAGCGTGCGGGACGGTGAAGCTTTCTTT CSVRDGEAFF
few TRBJ1-4 14 . TRBV5-5 TGTGCCAGCAGCCTCCGAGAAATTAATGAAAAACTGTTTTTT CASSLREINEKLFF
. TRBJ1-2 14 TRBD1 TRBV20-1 TGCAGTGCTTTGGGACAGGGGAGCGACTATGGCTACACCTTC CSALGQGSDYGYTF
. TRBJ1-5 15 . TRBV7-6 TGTGCTAGCAGGCGGGCGGTATTTAGCAATCAGCCCCAGCATTTT CASRRAVFSNQPQHF
. TRBJ1-2 17 TRBD1 TRBV7-8 TGTGCCAGCAGCAGCAGGACAGGGAAACTCCTTAACTATGGCTACACCTTC CASSSRTGKLLNYGYTF
few TRBJ1-2 15 . TRBV14 TGTGCCAGCAGCCAAGATACGGGGACCTTCTATGGCTACACCTTC CASSQDTGTFYGYTF
. TRBJ2-7 15 TRBD1 TRBV6-6 TGTGCCAGCAGTTATGCGAGGGGGCGCTTGTACGAGCAGTACTTC CASSYARGRLYEQYF
. TRBJ1-3 15 . TRBV6-1 TGTGCCAGCAGCCCAACAGGTTTCACTGGAAACACCATATATTTT CASSPTGFTGNTIYF
few TRBJ2-5 17 TRBD2 TRBV6-6 TGTGCCAGCGACCCCTCCCGGCGGGGGGGCGGGCAAGAGACCCAGTACTTC CASDPSRRGGGQETQYF
few TRBJ1-4 13 TRBD1 TRBV7-9 TGTGCCAGCAGCCCGCGGACAGGGAAAAAACTGTTTTTT CASSPRTGKKLFF